A single sample is the source of the 25 T cell receptor beta chains below, sequenced in a study of blood T cell repertoires in COVID-19. This table comes from immunoSEQ multiplex PCR, and its TCRdb copy is limited to in-frame clones, with some not included. The repertoire holds around 52,000 clones, approximately 78% seen once, with over 7.5% in the top ten. The specimen sequenced was peripheral blood. The receptors derive from an elderly woman with acute or convalescent COVID-19.

The chain is built from TRBV6-1 and TRBJ2-1; the match to TRBD2 covers 9 bases. V was clipped by 2 bases and J by 2 bases; unmatched bases: 10. The germline V gene encodes CDR1 MNHNS and CDR2 SASEGT. The CDR3 consists of 18 residues. The CDR3 protein is CASSERRVREGTYNEQFF. The CDR3 DNA sequence: TGTGCCAGCAGTGAAAGGCGGGTGCGGGAGGGCACCTACAATGAGCAGTTCTTC.

V usage is TRBV12-2 and J usage is TRBJ2-4; the table's D call, TRBD2, was not checked against the DNA. TRBV12-2 is shown as a pseudogene. This CDR3 has 13 amino acids. DNA of the CDR3: TGTGCAAGGCGCGCGGGGGGCGGGGACATTCAGTACTTC. Its protein is CARRAGGGDIQYF.

This clone occurred a few times. The chain has TRBV7-9 and TRBJ1-1, with 9 bases lining up with TRBD1. Trimming removed 4 bases from V and 2 bases from J; junction bases left unmatched: 2. Germline lookup yields CDR1 SEHNR and CDR2 FQNEAQ (reference sequence). The CDR3 loop spans 14 amino acids. CDR3 sequence: CASSSTGGNTEAFF. CDR3 coding DNA: TGTGCCAGCAGCTCGACAGGGGGTAACACTGAAGCTTTCTTT. Filled out from reference TRBV7-9 and TRBJ1-1, the complete variable domain reads DTGVSQNPRHKITKRGQNVTFRCDPISEHNRLYWYRQTLGQGPEFLTYFQNEAQLEKSRLLSDRFSAERPKGSFSTLEIQRTEQGDSAMYLCASSSTGGNTEAFFGQGTRLTVV.

The V call is TRBV2, the J call TRBJ2-3, with D possibly TRBD1 on 5 matching bases. Germline assignment: CDR1 SNHLY and CDR2 FYNNEI. V gave up 5 bases and J gave up 1 base, with 16 bases separating them. CDR3 size: 16 residues. CDR3 sequence (DNA): TGTGCCAGCAGTTATAAACAGGCCTGGGGCACAGATACGCAGTATTTT. Amino acid sequence: CASSYKQAWGTDTQYF.

V usage is TRBV5-1 and J usage is TRBJ2-2; TRBD1 might be the D (5 bases). The germline V and J ends were trimmed by 6 bases and 2 bases, with 14 bases remaining between them. CDR1 SGHRS and CDR2 YFSETQ come from the germline V gene. This CDR3 has 15 residues. CDR3 DNA: TGCGCCAGCACCTTATCAGGGATCAACACCGGGGAGCTGTTTTTT. Translating it yields CASTLSGINTGELFF.

V usage is TRBV7-8 and J usage is TRBJ1-2, with 7 bases fitting TRBD1. From germline, CDR1 is SGHVS and CDR2 FQNEAQ. This CDR3 has 18 residues. V lost 4 bases, J lost 0 bases, and 14 bases stayed unmatched. This CDR3 is CASSYNTVTGSPNYGYTF. For the CDR3, the DNA is TGTGCCAGCAGCTACAATACGGTGACAGGGTCCCCTAACTATGGCTACACCTTC.

J is TRBJ2-1 and V is TRBV30; the match to TRBD2 covers 10 bases. Germline lookup yields CDR1 GTSNPN and CDR2 SVGIG (reference sequence). This CDR3 comprises 14 residues. V lost 5 bases to trimming and J lost 9 bases; unmatched junction nucleotides: 10. DNA of the CDR3: TGTGCCTGGGCAACTAGCGGGAAGGCTAGTGAGCAGTTCTTC. It specifies CAWATSGKASEQFF.

The chain is built from TRBV11-2 and TRBJ2-2; D is possibly TRBD2 (5 bases). Trimming left V 5 bases short and J 5 bases short, with 9 bases between. This CDR3 has 13 residues. The germline V gene encodes CDR1 SGHAT and CDR2 FQNNGV. The CDR3 nucleotides are TGTGCCAGCAGCCTCACTAGGACCGGGGAGCTGTTTTTT. Translating gives CASSLTRTGELFF.

V gene TRBV6-2 or TRBV6-3 combines with J gene TRBJ2-5; TRBD2 agrees at 9 bases. The germline V gene encodes CDR1 MNHEY and CDR2 SVGEGT. The CDR3 is 17 amino acids. V gave up 4 bases and J gave up 1 base; unmatched junction bases: 10. CDR3 sequence reads: CASSFPPAGGFQETQYF. The CDR3 nucleotides read TGTGCCAGCAGTTTTCCCCCAGCGGGGGGATTCCAAGAGACCCAGTACTTC.

V is TRBV28 and J is TRBJ2-3; D might be TRBD2 (6 bases). This CDR3 spans 16 amino acids. CDR1 and CDR2 from the germline V gene are MDHEN and SYDVKM. V lost 6 bases to trimming and J lost 7 bases, with 23 bases between them. The CDR3 here is CASRPYGEARQNTQYF. The DNA of the CDR3 is TGTGCCAGCAGACCGTACGGGGAGGCTAGACAAAATACGCAGTATTTT.

This chain connects TRBV18 to TRBJ2-6; TRBD1 is a possible D gene (6 bases). Per germline, CDR1 KGHSH and CDR2 LQKENI. CDR3 length: 17 residues. V shed 1 base and J shed 1 base, with 11 bases lying between them. Here the CDR3 reads CASSPQATGSGANVLTF. Here the CDR3 DNA reads TGTGCCAGCTCACCACAAGCTACAGGGTCTGGGGCCAACGTCCTGACTTTC.

V usage is TRBV6-5 and J usage is TRBJ1-1; possibly TRBD1 for D (5 bases). The CDR3 spans 11 residues. Germline CDR1 and CDR2: MNHEY and SVGAGI. Trimming shortened V by 7 bases and J by 9 bases, and 12 bases separated the two germline ends. CDR3 nucleotides: TGTGCCAGCATTCAGGGAGGGCAAGCTTTCTTT. Translated, it gives CASIQGGQAFF.

V gene TRBV7-9 combines with J gene TRBJ2-3, with TRBD1 as a possible D gene (5 bases). The CDR3 loop spans 17 amino acids. CDR1 is SEHNR, CDR2 FQNEAQ, per germline (reference sequence). V was cut by 1 base and J by 2 bases, with 16 bases left in between. This CDR3 reads CASSLGSGKTLTDTQYF. The DNA for the CDR3 is TGTGCCAGCAGCTTAGGGTCAGGGAAAACTCTCACAGATACGCAGTATTTT.

This chain joins TRBV11-2 and TRBJ2-1, with 14 bases matching TRBD2. Germline values: CDR1 SGHAT, CDR2 FQNNGV. Losses at the gene ends were 8 bases for V and 7 bases for J; bases not matched to a gene: 7. This CDR3 is 15 amino acids long. CDR3 sequence reads: CASGFRTSGRNEQFF. As DNA, the CDR3 is TGTGCCAGCGGTTTCCGGACTAGCGGGAGGAATGAGCAGTTCTTC.

The V gene is TRBV19, the J gene TRBJ1-5; TRBD1 matches 11 bases. Germline loops: CDR1 LNHDA, CDR2 SQIVND (reference sequence). After removal of 2 bases from V and 3 bases from J, the junction contained 3 bases not matched to a gene. The CDR3 is made up of 16 amino acids. The CDR3 sequence: CASSIFGQGANQPQHF. CDR3 DNA sequence: TGTGCCAGTAGTATATTCGGACAGGGGGCCAATCAGCCCCAGCATTTT.

This sequence joins TRBV5-1 and TRBJ2-5; 10 bases agree with TRBD2. Germline V gene sequence: CDR1 SGHRS, CDR2 YFSETQ. V trimming: 3 bases; J trimming: 1 base; junction bases outside the gene matches: 9. The CDR3 extends over 17 amino acids. CDR3 coding DNA: TGCGCCAGCAGCTGGGGGCCGGGACTAGCGACCCAAGAGACCCAGTACTTC. Residues: CASSWGPGLATQETQYF.

This rearrangement joins TRBV28 to TRBJ1-3; D gene uncertain. Germline V gene data show CDR1 as MDHEN and CDR2 as SYDVKM. The CDR3 is 14 amino acids. V was shortened by 5 bases and J by 4 bases, with 12 bases between the two germline ends. This chain's CDR3 is CASSGLTLGNTIYF. The CDR3 nucleotides read TGTGCCAGCAGTGGACTTACCCTGGGAAACACCATATATTTT. The full variable domain, with the rest looked up from reference TRBV28 and TRBJ1-3, is DVKVTQSSRYLVKRTGEKVFLECVQDMDHENMFWYRQDPGLGLRLIYFSYDVKMKEKGDIPEGYSVSREKKERFSLILESASTNQTSMYLCASSGLTLGNTIYFGEGSWLTVV.

This clone was observed a single time. The chain has TRBV27 and TRBJ1-2, with D unclear. The length of the CDR3 is 13 residues. With 0 bases removed from V and 7 bases from J, the gap between germline ends came to 9 bases. Germline V CDR1 and CDR2: MNHEY, SMNVEV (reference sequence). The CDR3 DNA follows: TGTGCCAGCAGTTTATCGGCCGCAGTTGGCTACACCTTC. It encodes CASSLSAAVGYTF.

This clone was picked up one time. The J gene is TRBJ2-7, the V gene TRBV27, with TRBD1 identical over 7 bases. J was trimmed by 2 bases and V by 8 bases; bases with no gene match: 15. Germline CDR1 MNHEY, CDR2 SMNVEV (reference sequence). The length of the CDR3 is 16 residues. The CDR3 region has the DNA TGTGCCAGCCAACAACAGGGGCCCGGTACCCCCTACGAGCAGTACTTC. Its translation: CASQQQGPGTPYEQYF.

The chain combines TRBV2 with TRBJ2-3; 7 bases are a match to TRBD2. The CDR3 spans 14 residues. J gave up 2 bases and V 5 bases, and 4 bases lay outside the gene matches. Germline-derived CDR1 and CDR2 are SNHLY and FYNNEI. The CDR3 nucleotides are TGTGCCAGCAGTCCGACTAGCTTCACAGATACGCAGTATTTT. Protein: CASSPTSFTDTQYF.

This chain uses TRBV18 with TRBJ1-1; tentatively, D is TRBD1 (6 bases). The CDR3 spans 12 residues. V lost 2 bases to trimming and J lost 8 bases, with 9 bases between them. Germline assignment: CDR1 KGHSH and CDR2 LQKENI. The CDR3 protein is CASSPRTDEAFF. In DNA form, the CDR3 reads TGTGCCAGCTCACCAAGGACAGACGAAGCTTTCTTT. Supplemented by reference TRBV18 and TRBJ1-1, the full variable domain reads NAGVMQNPRHLVRRRGQEARLRCSPMKGHSHVYWYRQLPEEGLKFMVYLQKENIIDESGMPKERFSAEFPKEGPSILRIQQVVRGDSAAYFCASSPRTDEAFFGQGTRLTVV.

The genes are TRBV9 and TRBJ2-3; 10 bases are a match to TRBD2. The CDR3 covers 16 residues. Trimming removed 4 bases from V and 1 base from J; junction bases left unmatched: 6. Per germline, CDR1 SGDLS and CDR2 YYNGEE. The CDR3 nucleotides read TGTGCCAGCAGCAAATTAGGGACTAGCGGCACAGATACGCAGTATTTT. As protein: CASSKLGTSGTDTQYF.

The V gene is TRBV11-3, the J gene TRBJ1-1; D is ambiguous. The CDR3 has 13 amino acids. The V end lost 1 base, the J end lost 1 base, and 4 bases lay between the germline ends. Germline-derived CDR1 and CDR2 are SGHNT and YENEEA. CDR3 in amino acids: CASSLGGNTEAFF. The CDR3 DNA follows: TGTGCCAGCAGCTTAGGAGGGAACACTGAAGCTTTCTTT.

V and J are TRBV7-8 and TRBJ2-3; D gene uncertain. V was clipped by 5 bases and J by 3 bases, with 9 bases between them. The CDR3 has 13 residues. In germline, CDR1 is SGHVS, CDR2 FQNEAQ. The CDR3 spells CASSQRTTDTQYF. In DNA form, the CDR3 reads TGTGCCAGCAGCCAACGCACTACAGATACGCAGTATTTT.

This chain joins TRBV6-5 and TRBJ1-1; unclear D gene. CDR3 length: 13 residues. Germline V gene lookup returns CDR1 MNHEY and CDR2 SVGAGI. V was pared by 6 bases and J by 8 bases, with 16 bases between. CDR3 sequence (DNA): TGTGCCAGCAGAATCACCGGGAAAAACGAAGCTTTCTTT. Its translation is CASRITGKNEAFF.